The clone carrying this TCR beta chain was observed a single time. What it binds is not known. Being one base from a much bigger clone, this may be a read error. The same CDR3 also results from other DNA sequences found in this sample. Every subset's genomic DNA went evenly onto several immunoSEQ plates. This table comes from immunoSEQ multiplex PCR, and its TCRdb copy is limited to in-frame clones, with some not included. The top ten clones hold roughly 1.7% of a sample with 550,000 to 850,000 clones, under 80% of them seen once. CDR3 length: 15 amino acids. Germline loops: CDR1 SGHRS, CDR2 YFSETQ. The V end lost 3 bases, the J end lost 1 base, and 10 bases lay between the germline ends. The data derive from a study of shared clonotypes between healthy human individuals. Points from the study as a whole: What limited the represented genetic and exposure-history diversity was the small number of donors.

The source is a woman aged 30 to 39 in good health. The sample comprised memory CD4+ T cells sorted from blood. Subset denoted: CD45RA-negative fraction. The gene calls are TRBV5-1 and TRBJ2-2; possibly TRBD1 for D (6 bases). The CDR3 DNA is TGCGCCAGCAGCTCCGGGACACAGAACACCGGGGAGCTGTTTTTT. The encoded protein is CASSSGTQNTGELFF.